One sample yielded the 7 T cell receptor beta chains listed below, sequenced in a study of blood T cell repertoires in COVID-19. The assay was immunoSEQ multiplex PCR, and TCRdb's table has in-frame clones only and misses some. The data show about 330,000 clones, roughly 90% seen once. Sample: peripheral blood. Every receptor here comes from a woman between 50 and 59 years old with active or convalescent COVID-19.

The rearrangement uses TRBV7-3 and TRBJ1-6; 8 bases map to TRBD1. The CDR3 is 15 amino acids. Germline values: CDR1 SGHTA, CDR2 FQGTGA. V shed 1 base, J shed 8 bases, and the junction held 4 bases outside the gene matches. CDR3 in amino acids: CASSLSGQGDSPLHF. The CDR3 bases are TGTGCCAGCAGCTTAAGTGGACAGGGCGATTCACCCCTCCACTTT.

The rearrangement uses TRBV4-1 and TRBJ1-1; D ambiguous. V was trimmed by 0 bases and J by 4 bases, leaving 12 bases between them. Germline CDR1 is MGHRA and CDR2 is YSYEKL. This CDR3 contains 15 residues. The chain's CDR3 is CASSQDVAGTTEAFF. In nucleotides, the CDR3 is TGCGCCAGCAGCCAAGACGTCGCGGGTACCACTGAAGCTTTCTTT.

The gene calls are TRBV11-3 and TRBJ2-1, with D uncertain. Trimming took 5 bases from V and 0 from J, leaving 11 bases between them. The CDR3 runs 15 residues. CDR1 SGHNT and CDR2 YENEEA come from the germline V gene. The CDR3 coding sequence is TGTGCCAGCAGCAAGAGTTTGAGCTCCTACAATGAGCAGTTCTTC. This gives the protein CASSKSLSSYNEQFF.

This clone was observed once. This chain connects TRBV10-1 to TRBJ2-2; a weak D match, TRBD1 (6 bases). Looked up from germline, CDR1 is WNHNN and CDR2 is SYGVQD (reference sequence). Trimming took 0 bases from V and 3 from J, leaving 11 bases between them. The CDR3 is made up of 16 amino acids. As DNA, the CDR3 is TGCGCCAGCAGTGAGTCAGAACAGGGCGACACCGGGGAGCTGTTTTTT. Amino acid sequence: CASSESEQGDTGELFF.

This sequence joins TRBV4-1 and TRBJ2-7, with 7 bases matching TRBD2. CDR1 is MGHRA, CDR2 YSYEKL, per germline. The CDR3 covers 14 residues. With V trimmed by 2 bases and J by 3 bases, 4 bases remained unmatched. CDR3 residues: CASSQPGLLYEQYF. CDR3 sequence (DNA): TGCGCCAGCAGCCAACCGGGACTACTCTACGAGCAGTACTTC.

The chain couples TRBV24-1 to TRBJ2-7; D remains ambiguous. The V end lost 3 bases, the J end lost 0 bases, and 5 bases lay between the germline ends. This CDR3 has 13 residues. Germline V lookup: CDR1 KGHDR, CDR2 SFDVKD. CDR3 in amino acids: CATSDPNSYEQYF. In nucleotides, the CDR3 is TGTGCCACCAGTGATCCAAACTCCTACGAGCAGTACTTC.

This chain uses TRBV19 with TRBJ1-3; possibly TRBD1 for D (6 bases). Trimming took off 4 bases at V and 0 bases at J, with 7 bases between the two ends. The V gene's germline CDR1 is LNHDA and CDR2 SQIVND (reference sequence). The CDR3 extends over 14 amino acids. CDR3 region: CASSTGDSGNTIYF. The CDR3, as DNA: TGTGCCAGTAGTACAGGGGACTCTGGAAACACCATATATTTT.